This TCR beta chain is drawn from a study of CD8 T cells in Susac syndrome (dated by TCRdb to about 2019). Notes on the research overall: Among the sequenced Susac syndrome patients, about 6 had clinically active disease and about eight were in clinical remission. At blood withdrawal, Susac syndrome patients were either therapy-naive, taking corticosteroids (in some cases with IVIg as well), or taking IVIg alone. Whether CD8+ T cell activation and differentiation in Susac syndrome was antigen driven was tested using repertoire sequencing.

Peripheral blood CD8+ and CD4+ T cells from healthy donors, Susac syndrome patients and multiple sclerosis patients were profiled by high-throughput TCR beta sequencing. The Susac syndrome patients fulfilled recently defined diagnostic criteria for either definite or probable disease. CD8+ TEMRA cells were enriched by FACS, while bulk CD8+ and CD4+ T cells were purified by magnetic negative isolation. Blood was collected in EDTA tubes and processed within 24 hours, with PBMCs isolated through density gradient centrifugation. PBMCs intended for TCR sequencing were frozen in liquid nitrogen and were later thawed in a 37 degrees C water bath. A purity of at least 90% was achieved for sorted or isolated CD4+, CD8+ and CD8+ TEMRA cells. Per the germline V gene (reference sequence), GTSNPN is the CDR1 and SVGIG is the CDR2. Clipping removes 2 bases from V and 5 bases from J, with 5 as the unmatched junction base count. The CDR3 starts with the cysteine, ends with the phenylalanine, and has 15 residues. Only the CDR3 DNA is retained, 45 bases long and in frame from the first base.

RNA was extracted using the RNeasy kit, and about 0.45 to 1 ug of the RNA was reverse transcribed with random hexamers. The immunoSEQ multiplex PCR assay, which covers 54 Vbeta and 13 Jbeta segments, was used to amplify TCR beta CDR3 regions. To correct PCR amplification bias, a synthetic template baseline was used for both primer optimization and computational correction. In the paper's pipeline: Reads were annotated to V, D and J genes per IMGT and analyzed with immunoSEQ Analyzer, keeping only productive sequences. Clonality was calculated as one minus the Shannon entropy normalized by log2 of the number of productive unique sequences. Public and private clones were assessed among the 100 most prevalent clones of each patient and control. Clones were defined as Susac-specific when absent from the healthy and MS cohorts, from over a thousand published viral clones and from other ImmuneACCESS disease sequences. In-frame beta chains were kept once TCRdb had trimmed the public reads at Q25 with fastp and called clones with MiXCR. Records with the same CDR3 protein are collapsed into one entry carrying the most frequent genes and DNA. The V and J calls and clone size are TCRdb's, not the authors'. This sample comprises 95,000 to 150,000 distinct CDR3 sequences, nearly 96% of them detected only once. More than 0.12% of the sample comes from the top ten.

Remarks on this clonotype: No cognate antigen has been identified for it. Qualities for individual bases were not recorded, and no much larger clone is one base off.

The paper's findings and limits, for the study overall: In patients with Susac syndrome, the CD4+ T cell repertoire showed no detectable clonal expansion. The number of individuals in the TCR sequencing and HLA analysis was recognized as being relatively small.

The rearrangement combines TRBV30 with TRBJ2-3; 12 nucleotides in the junction match TRBD2. The sequenced sample was CD4+ T cells from PBMCs. The sequence was obtained from a human donor with Susac syndrome. The DNA sequence is TGTGCCTGGAGTACGTTGACTAGCGGGAGAGATACGCAGTATTTT. Translated, this gives CAWSTLTSGRDTQYF.